The present T cell receptor beta chain was sequenced within a study of a mutant IDH1 vaccine in newly diagnosed glioma. The wider study: Treated patients, averaging 40.4 years, were roughly 60% male and roughly 38% female. Patients were pretreated with radiotherapy, temozolomide, or both, mostly both.

Indicated time point: baseline, week 1 (first vaccination visit). This sample's treatment: pre-vaccination baseline after standard-of-care therapy. Only in-frame clones appear in the TCRdb table, and some are missing; sequencing was by immunoSEQ multiplex PCR. Among tens of thousands of clones listed, 60% to 85% were seen once. Trimming took 5 bases from V and 2 from J; bases not matched to a gene: 2. Germline CDR1 is SEHNR and CDR2 is FQNEAQ (reference sequence). The CDR3 sequence is 15 residues long. The rearrangement uses TRBV7-9 and TRBJ2-1; the match to TRBD2 covers 11 bases. The clonotype comes from a woman in her thirties or forties with glioma. The material was PBMCs, obtained from a glioma patient treated with radiotherapy, temozolomide or both. The CDR3 reads CASSRGLAAYNEQFF. CDR3 sequence (DNA): TGTGCCAGCAGCAGGGGACTAGCGGCCTACAATGAGCAGTTCTTC. Based on the CDR3 plus reference TRBV7-9 and TRBJ2-1, the full variable domain is DTGVSQNPRHKITKRGQNVTFRCDPISEHNRLYWYRQTLGQGPEFLTYFQNEAQLEKSRLLSDRFSAERPKGSFSTLEIQRTEQGDSAMYLCASSRGLAAYNEQFFGPGTRLTVL.